This record concerns one T cell receptor beta chain sequence. The sample is drawn from a study of OX40 agonist ivuxolimab in advanced cancers. Systemic immunosuppression or a history of autoimmune disease excluded patients. Clones were sequenced by immunoSEQ multiplex PCR, and TCRdb holds only the in-frame ones, with some missing. The sample shows fewer than 60,000 clones, more than 85% of them seen only once. The starting material was CD4+ or CD8+ T cells sorted from blood, obtained in a trial of the OX40 agonist ivuxolimab. The source of this sequence is an adult with an advanced solid tumor such as melanoma, head and neck, liver or kidney cancer.

CDR3 sequence (DNA): TGTGCCAGCCGACAGCAGGCCCGGGGGGAGCAGTACTTC. It yields the protein CASRQQARGEQYF. This sequence joins TRBV5-6 and TRBJ2-7; D may be TRBD2 (6 bases). Per germline, CDR1 SGHDT and CDR2 YYEEEE. This CDR3 comprises 13 residues. V shed 7 bases and J shed 7 bases, with 18 bases lying between them.